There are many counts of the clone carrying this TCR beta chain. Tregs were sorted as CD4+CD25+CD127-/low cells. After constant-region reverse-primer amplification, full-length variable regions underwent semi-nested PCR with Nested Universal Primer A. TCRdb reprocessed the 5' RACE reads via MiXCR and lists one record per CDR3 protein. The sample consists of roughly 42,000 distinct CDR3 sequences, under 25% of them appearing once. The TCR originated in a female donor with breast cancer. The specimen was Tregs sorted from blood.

This CDR3 reads CASSTDTGELFF. In DNA form, the CDR3 reads TGTGCCAGCAGCACTGATACCGGGGAGCTGTTTTTT. V usage is TRBV9 and J usage is TRBJ2-2; D is unclear. There are 12 residues in the CDR3. Trimming took off 4 bases at V and 5 bases at J, with 6 bases between the two ends. Germline V gene data show CDR1 as SGDLS and CDR2 as YYNGEE.